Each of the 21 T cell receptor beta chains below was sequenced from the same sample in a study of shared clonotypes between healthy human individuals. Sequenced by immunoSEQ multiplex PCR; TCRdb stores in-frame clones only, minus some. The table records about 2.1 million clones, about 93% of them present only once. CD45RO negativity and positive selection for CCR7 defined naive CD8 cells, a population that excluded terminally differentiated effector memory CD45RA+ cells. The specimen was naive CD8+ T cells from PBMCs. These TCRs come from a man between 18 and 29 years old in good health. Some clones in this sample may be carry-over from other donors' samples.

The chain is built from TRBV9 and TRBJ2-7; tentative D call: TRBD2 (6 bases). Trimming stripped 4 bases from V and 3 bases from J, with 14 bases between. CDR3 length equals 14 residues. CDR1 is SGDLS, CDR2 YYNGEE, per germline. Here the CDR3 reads CASSPEGTFYEQYF. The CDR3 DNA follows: TGTGCCAGCAGCCCGGAGGGGACTTTCTACGAGCAGTACTTC.

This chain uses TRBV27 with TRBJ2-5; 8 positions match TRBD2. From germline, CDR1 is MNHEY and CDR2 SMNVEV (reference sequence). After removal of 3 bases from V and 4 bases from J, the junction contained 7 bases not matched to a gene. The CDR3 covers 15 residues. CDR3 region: CASSFRGLVGETQYF. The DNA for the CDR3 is TGTGCCAGCAGTTTTCGGGGACTAGTAGGAGAGACCCAGTACTTC.

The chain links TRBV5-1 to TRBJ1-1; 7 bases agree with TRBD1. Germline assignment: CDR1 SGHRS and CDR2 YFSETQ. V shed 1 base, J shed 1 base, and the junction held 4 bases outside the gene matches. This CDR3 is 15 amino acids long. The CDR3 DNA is TGCGCCAGCAGCTTGAGGGGACAGTCGAACACTGAAGCTTTCTTT. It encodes CASSLRGQSNTEAFF.

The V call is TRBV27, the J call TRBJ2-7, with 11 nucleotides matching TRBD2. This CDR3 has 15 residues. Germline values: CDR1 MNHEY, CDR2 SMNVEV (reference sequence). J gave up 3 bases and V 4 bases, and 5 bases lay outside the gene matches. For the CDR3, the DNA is TGTGCCAGCAGTTGGTACGGGACTAGCGGCTACGAGCAGTACTTC. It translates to CASSWYGTSGYEQYF.

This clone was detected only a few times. The CDR3: CASSYGAEAFF. The CDR3, as DNA: TGTGCCAGCAGTTACGGGGCTGAAGCTTTCTTT. The chain links TRBV6-5 to TRBJ1-1; D is ambiguous. This CDR3 spans 11 amino acids. Looked up from germline, CDR1 is MNHEY and CDR2 is SVGAGI. The germline V and J ends were trimmed by 2 bases and 6 bases, with 4 bases remaining between them.

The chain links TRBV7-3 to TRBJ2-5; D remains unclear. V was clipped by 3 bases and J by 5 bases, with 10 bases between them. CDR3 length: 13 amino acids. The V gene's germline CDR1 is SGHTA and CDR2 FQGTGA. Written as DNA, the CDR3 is TGTGCCAGCAGCTTTTTGTCGATCGAGACCCAGTACTTC. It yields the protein CASSFLSIETQYF.

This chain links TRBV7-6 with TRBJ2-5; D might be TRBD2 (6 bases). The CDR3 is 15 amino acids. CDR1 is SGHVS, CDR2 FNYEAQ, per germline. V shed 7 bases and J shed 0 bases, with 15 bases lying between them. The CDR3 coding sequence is TGTGCCAGCAACTCCAATCGCGGGGACCAAGAGACCCAGTACTTC. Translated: CASNSNRGDQETQYF.

CDR3 DNA sequence: TGCGCCAGCAGCCAAGATGGAGAGGGCTCCTACGAGCAGTACTTC. Protein product: CASSQDGEGSYEQYF. This rearrangement joins TRBV4-3 to TRBJ2-7; possibly TRBD2 for D (5 bases). The CDR3 totals 15 residues. Germline V gene lookup returns CDR1 LGHNA and CDR2 YSLEER. V gave up 0 bases and J gave up 0 bases, with 9 bases separating them.

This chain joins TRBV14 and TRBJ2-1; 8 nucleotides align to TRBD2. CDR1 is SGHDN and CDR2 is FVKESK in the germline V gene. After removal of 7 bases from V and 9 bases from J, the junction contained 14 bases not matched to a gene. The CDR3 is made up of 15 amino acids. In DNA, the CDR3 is TGTGCCAGCAAGAGCAGCGGGAGTCGGTTCGGTGAGCAGTTCTTC. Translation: CASKSSGSRFGEQFF.

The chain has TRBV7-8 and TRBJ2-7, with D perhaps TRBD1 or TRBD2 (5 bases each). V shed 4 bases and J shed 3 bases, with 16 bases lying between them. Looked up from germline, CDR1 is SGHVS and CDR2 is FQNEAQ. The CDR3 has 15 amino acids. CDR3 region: CASSSRDGDFYEQYF. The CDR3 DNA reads TGTGCCAGCAGCTCTAGGGACGGCGACTTCTACGAGCAGTACTTC.

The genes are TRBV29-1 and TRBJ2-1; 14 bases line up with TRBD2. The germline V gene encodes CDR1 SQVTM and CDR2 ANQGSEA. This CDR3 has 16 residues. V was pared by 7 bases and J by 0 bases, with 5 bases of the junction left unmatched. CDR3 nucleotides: TGCAGCGCCGGGACTAGCGGGAGCCCCTCCTACAATGAGCAGTTCTTC. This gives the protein CSAGTSGSPSYNEQFF.

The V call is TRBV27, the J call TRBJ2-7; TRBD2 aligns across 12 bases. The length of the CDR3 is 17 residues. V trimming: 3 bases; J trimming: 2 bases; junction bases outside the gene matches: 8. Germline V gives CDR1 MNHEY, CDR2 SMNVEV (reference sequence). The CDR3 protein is CASSLLHLAGGPYEQYF. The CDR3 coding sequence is TGTGCCAGCAGTTTGCTCCATCTAGCGGGAGGGCCCTACGAGCAGTACTTC.

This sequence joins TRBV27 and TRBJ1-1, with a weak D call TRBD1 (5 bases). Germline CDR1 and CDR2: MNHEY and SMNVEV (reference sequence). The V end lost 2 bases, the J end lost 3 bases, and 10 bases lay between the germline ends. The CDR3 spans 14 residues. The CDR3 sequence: CASSLHLGDTEAFF. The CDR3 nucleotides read TGTGCCAGCAGTTTACATCTAGGGGACACTGAAGCTTTCTTT.

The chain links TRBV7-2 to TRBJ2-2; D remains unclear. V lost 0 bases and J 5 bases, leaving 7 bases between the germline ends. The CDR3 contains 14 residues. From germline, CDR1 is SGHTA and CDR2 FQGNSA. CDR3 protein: CASSLAHRTGELFF. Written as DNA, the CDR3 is TGTGCCAGCAGCTTAGCTCATCGGACCGGGGAGCTGTTTTTT.

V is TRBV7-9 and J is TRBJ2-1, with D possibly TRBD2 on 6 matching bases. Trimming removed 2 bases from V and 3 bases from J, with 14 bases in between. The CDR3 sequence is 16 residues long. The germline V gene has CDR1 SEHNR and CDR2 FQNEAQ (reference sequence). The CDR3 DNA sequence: TGTGCCAGCAGCTTAACCCACGGGACTCACTACAATGAGCAGTTCTTC. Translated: CASSLTHGTHYNEQFF.

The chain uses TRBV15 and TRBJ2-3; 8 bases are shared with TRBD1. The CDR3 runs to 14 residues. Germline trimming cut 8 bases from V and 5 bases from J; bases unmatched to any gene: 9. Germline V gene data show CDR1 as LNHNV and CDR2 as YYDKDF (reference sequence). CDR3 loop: CATSGDRIIDTQYF. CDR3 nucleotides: TGTGCCACCTCGGGGGACAGGATTATAGATACGCAGTATTTT.

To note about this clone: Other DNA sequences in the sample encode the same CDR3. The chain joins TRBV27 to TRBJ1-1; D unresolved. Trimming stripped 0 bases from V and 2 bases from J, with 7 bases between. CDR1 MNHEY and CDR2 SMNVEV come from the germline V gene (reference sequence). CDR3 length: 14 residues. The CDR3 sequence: CASSLSSGNTEAFF. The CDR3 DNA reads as TGTGCCAGCAGTTTATCTTCTGGAAACACTGAAGCTTTCTTT.

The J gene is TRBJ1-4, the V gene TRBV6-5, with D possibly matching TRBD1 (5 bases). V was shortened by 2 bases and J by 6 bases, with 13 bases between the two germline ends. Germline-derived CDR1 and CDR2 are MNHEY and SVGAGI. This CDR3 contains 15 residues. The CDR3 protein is CASSYTRARYEKLFF. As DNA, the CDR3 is TGTGCCAGCAGTTACACCAGGGCTCGGTATGAAAAACTGTTTTTT.

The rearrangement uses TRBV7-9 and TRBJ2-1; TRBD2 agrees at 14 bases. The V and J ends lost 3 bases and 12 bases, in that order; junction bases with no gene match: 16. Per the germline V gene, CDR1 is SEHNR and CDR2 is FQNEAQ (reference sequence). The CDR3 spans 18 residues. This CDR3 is CASSFPRPGLAGEPRQFF. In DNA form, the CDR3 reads TGTGCCAGCAGCTTCCCCCGGCCGGGACTAGCGGGAGAACCCAGGCAGTTCTTC.

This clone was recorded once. In nucleotides, the CDR3 is TGTGCCAGCAGGGAAGACAGGGGGCAGAACACCGGGGAGCTGTTTTTT. It translates to CASREDRGQNTGELFF. This chain connects TRBV25-1 to TRBJ2-2; 10 nucleotides agree with TRBD1. CDR3 length: 16 residues. CDR1 is MGHDK and CDR2 is SYGVNS in the germline V gene. Trimming at V came to 6 bases and at J to 1 base, leaving 5 bases not matched to a gene.

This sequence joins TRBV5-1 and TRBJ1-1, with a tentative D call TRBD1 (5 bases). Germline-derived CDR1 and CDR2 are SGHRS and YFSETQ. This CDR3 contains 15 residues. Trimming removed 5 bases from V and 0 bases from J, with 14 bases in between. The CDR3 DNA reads TGCGCCAGCAGGGGGACGCATGGAATGAACACTGAAGCTTTCTTT. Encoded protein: CASRGTHGMNTEAFF.